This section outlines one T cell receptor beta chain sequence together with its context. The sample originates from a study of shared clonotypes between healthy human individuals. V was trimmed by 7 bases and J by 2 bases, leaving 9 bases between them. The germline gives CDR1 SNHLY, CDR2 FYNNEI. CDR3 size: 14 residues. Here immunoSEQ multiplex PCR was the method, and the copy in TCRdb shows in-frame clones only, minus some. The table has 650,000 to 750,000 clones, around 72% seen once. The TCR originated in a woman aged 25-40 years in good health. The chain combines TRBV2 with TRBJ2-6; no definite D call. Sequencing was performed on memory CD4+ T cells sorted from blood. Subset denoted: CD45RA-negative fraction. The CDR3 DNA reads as TGTGCCAGCACATCCGGAACTGGGGCCAACGTCCTGACTTTC. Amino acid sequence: CASTSGTGANVLTF.